This T cell receptor beta chain is from a study of T-cell memory formation after mild COVID-19. Study context: TCR clusters were largely donor specific. Study findings and constraints: That cross-reactive memory joined was suggested by some responding clones appearing in pre-infection memory. The study found contracting CD4+ clones mainly in CM and EM and contracting CD8+ clones in EMRA.

Constant-segment primers and 5'RACE yielded cDNA libraries for TCR alpha and TCR beta, each carrying sample barcodes and UMIs. Via MiXCR, TCRdb re-called the 5' RACE reads, giving one row per CDR3 protein. The table includes some 300,000 distinct CDR3 sequences, around a fifth detected once. Germline lookup yields CDR1 ENHRY and CDR2 SYGVKD. CDR3 length: 16 residues. Trimming at V came to 0 bases and at J to 2 bases, leaving 5 bases not matched to a gene. A note on this clonotype: Its specificity is not known.

Specimen: PBMCs or a T cell subset sorted from them (not recorded which). This TCR was recovered from a man between 18 and 35 years old who had mild COVID-19 (a few samples of this study predate the infection). Cell type and time point are not known. The J gene is TRBJ2-5, the V gene TRBV10-3; 8 bases align to TRBD1. The CDR3 DNA follows: TGTGCCATCAGTGAGTCTCCAGGACAGGGACAAGAGACCCAGTACTTC. It encodes CAISESPGQGQETQYF.